This entry is about one T cell receptor (beta chain). This table comes from immunoSEQ multiplex PCR, and its TCRdb copy is limited to in-frame clones, with some not included. The sample holds fewer than 200,000 clones; roughly 70% are singletons and the top ten take around 2.9%. These data are taken from a study of blood T cell repertoires in COVID-19. The wider study: Some COVID-19 samples were acute and others convalescent; all came from the United States, Italy and Spain. PBMCs, B-cell-depleted T cells, or T cells provided the cDNA or gDNA that made up the material.

The junction had 9 bases not matched to a gene; V was cut back by 2 bases and J by 8 bases. The CDR3 spans 15 residues. Per the germline V gene, CDR1 is MDHEN and CDR2 is SYDVKM. The clonotype was recovered from a woman aged 80 or older with acute or convalescent COVID-19. The chain employs TRBV28 and TRBJ1-2; 9 positions match TRBD1. The sample consisted of peripheral blood. CDR3 sequence: CASSLPYRDRDGYTF. CDR3 bases: TGTGCCAGCAGTTTACCATACCGGGACAGGGACGGCTACACCTTC.